The TCR beta chain under discussion was sequenced for a study of T cells in Graves' hyperthyroidism and ophthalmopathy. The TCR beta CDR3 regions underwent amplification using RNA transcripts as the source. A first-round RT-PCR of the TCR CDR3 used the HTBI primer set. Via MiXCR, TCRdb re-called the multiplex PCR reads, giving one row per CDR3 protein. The top ten clones hold about a tenth of a sample with tens of thousands of distinct CDR3 sequences, around 40% of them seen once. The CDR3 loop spans 16 amino acids. With V trimmed by 4 bases and J by 3 bases, 13 bases remained unmatched. Germline CDR1 DFQATT, CDR2 SNEGSKA (reference sequence).

V usage is TRBV20-1 and J usage is TRBJ2-7; 9 bases are shared with TRBD2. The origin of this receptor is a woman aged 25 to 45 with Graves' hyperthyroidism. Sequencing input: blood. The CDR3: CSATLPRSTSGYEQYF. The CDR3 DNA sequence: TGCAGTGCTACCCTCCCACGATCGACTAGCGGCTACGAGCAGTACTTC.